This T cell receptor (beta chain) derives from a study of T cells after yellow fever vaccination. Study-wide results and limits: Weaker overall, the secondary response nonetheless peaked faster (day 5 versus 15).

TCRdb re-called the 5' RACE reads with MiXCR, one entry per CDR3 protein. The sample has some 420,000 distinct CDR3 sequences; roughly a sixth are singletons. Concerning this clonotype itself: Its antigen remains unidentified.

Germline CDR1 is LGHNA and CDR2 is YSLEER. V gave up 0 bases and J gave up 5 bases, with 7 bases separating them. The CDR3 runs 13 residues. The material sequenced was PBMCs, taken before the yellow fever booster vaccination. The rearrangement links TRBV4-3 to TRBJ1-1; D gene ambiguous. This clonotype originated in a man between 18 and 29 years old who received the YFV17D yellow fever vaccine. CDR3 bases: TGCGCCAGCAGCCAAGAGGGAGTTACTGAAGCTTTCTTT. Translated, it gives CASSQEGVTEAFF.